This TCR beta chain comes out of a study of CD8 T cells in ankylosing spondylitis. This CDR3 is 17 amino acids long. V shed 4 bases and J shed 4 bases, with 21 bases lying between them. Germline values: CDR1 SGHDT, CDR2 YYEEEE. This clonotype was seen more than once but under ten times. Its antigen is still unknown. Library preparation for TCR beta used quantitative 5'-RACE with molecular barcodes. TCRdb reprocessed the 5' RACE reads with MiXCR, giving one entry per CDR3 protein. The sample carries hundreds of thousands of distinct CDR3 sequences, 12% recorded once. General observations from the study: Peripheral blood held disease-linked clones only at relatively low frequency, and these were CD8+. A motif in TCR beta, a set of about eight highly homologous variants, appeared characteristic of ankylosing spondylitis blood. Matched synovial fluid from ankylosing spondylitis patients was reported to be enriched for disease-linked clones.

Material: blood, either unsorted or a sorted T cell fraction (not recorded which). V usage is TRBV5-6 and J usage is TRBJ1-5; TRBD1 is a possible D gene (5 bases). The receptor's source is a male donor with ankylosing spondylitis. CDR3 loop: CASSLLGAQGANQPQHF. In DNA form, the CDR3 reads TGTGCCAGCAGCCTCCTAGGGGCGCAGGGTGCAAATCAGCCCCAGCATTTT.